The T cell receptor (beta chain) under discussion was sequenced for a study of cytomegalovirus exposure and HLA in healthy donors. Study-level findings and limits: Specific recognition of CMV antigens was confirmed in vitro for a few chains (all CMV-associated).

Separate from the roughly 670-subject first cohort, the roughly 110-subject validation cohort was the one that the donors belonged to. The repertoire was sequenced with immunoSEQ multiplex PCR; TCRdb's copy has only in-frame clones and lacks some. Among some 100,000 clones, 80% to 90% were seen once, and the ten largest hold nearly 4.5%. The germline V gene encodes CDR1 MGHDK and CDR2 SYGVNS. The CDR3 sequence is 12 residues long. V lost 7 bases and J 6 bases, leaving 9 bases between the germline ends. In the case of this clone: Antigen specificity is unknown.

J is TRBJ2-2 and V is TRBV25-1, with D possibly being TRBD1 (5 bases). Sequenced input: PBMCs. The receptor was derived from a man aged 18-30 years in good health and CMV-seropositive. The CDR3 sequence: CASKTGPGELFF. In DNA, the CDR3 is TGTGCCAGCAAAACAGGCCCCGGGGAGCTGTTTTTT.